A single sample is the source of the 26 T cell receptor beta chains below, sequenced in a study of blood T cell repertoires in COVID-19. TCRdb's table, derived via immunoSEQ multiplex PCR, lists solely in-frame clones and lacks some. The sample holds about 59,000 clones; over 75% are singletons and the top ten take around 19%. Specimen: peripheral blood. The source is a human donor in a cohort sampled during active COVID-19.

The V gene is TRBV7-8, the J gene TRBJ2-1; 15 positions match TRBD2. The J segment lost 13 bases and the V segment lost 1 base, leaving 8 bases of the junction unmatched. From germline, CDR1 is SGHVS and CDR2 FQNEAQ. The CDR3 consists of 16 residues. CDR3 nucleotide sequence: TGTGCCAGCAGCTTAGGGACTAGCGGGGGGGCCGACAGTCAGTTCTTC. Translation gives CASSLGTSGGADSQFF.

The chain combines TRBV5-1 with TRBJ2-1; D is uncertain. Germline CDR1 and CDR2: SGHRS and YFSETQ. The CDR3 contains 15 residues. V dropped 4 bases and J dropped 0 bases, with 11 bases sitting between them. DNA of the CDR3: TGCGCCAGCAGCCCCACCCCCGGCTCCTACAATGAGCAGTTCTTC. This gives the protein CASSPTPGSYNEQFF.

The DNA for the CDR3 is TGTGCCAGCAGTGAAGTTGAAGGAGGTTCACCCCTCCACTTT. It translates to CASSEVEGGSPLHF. V is TRBV2 and J is TRBJ1-6, with no clear D. Germline lookup yields CDR1 SNHLY and CDR2 FYNNEI. With 1 base removed from V and 9 bases from J, the gap between germline ends came to 10 bases. The CDR3 is 14 amino acids.

The count of this clone is one. The chain is built from TRBV7-9 and TRBJ1-1; D uncertain. Germline CDR1 is SEHNR and CDR2 is FQNEAQ (reference sequence). The V and J ends lost 5 bases and 2 bases respectively, with 9 bases between them. CDR3 length equals 13 residues. This chain's CDR3 is CASSPYVNTEAFF. CDR3 in DNA: TGTGCCAGCAGCCCCTATGTCAACACTGAAGCTTTCTTT.

This CDR3 reads CASRPLRANTEAFF. Here the CDR3 DNA reads TGTGCCAGCAGGCCCTTGAGGGCGAACACTGAAGCTTTCTTT. This chain joins TRBV13 and TRBJ1-1; D gene uncertain. Trimming cost V 6 bases and J 1 base, with 12 bases left between them. CDR1 and CDR2 from the germline V gene are PRHDT and FYEKMQ (reference sequence). The CDR3 has 14 residues.

The chain joins TRBV5-1 to TRBJ2-5, with 9 bases identical to TRBD1. V lost 4 bases, J lost 4 bases, and 11 bases stayed unmatched. From germline, CDR1 is SGHRS and CDR2 YFSETQ. This CDR3 contains 16 residues. CDR3 nucleotides: TGCGCCAGCAGCCTCACGGACAGGGGCTTCGGAGAGACCCAGTACTTC. Protein sequence: CASSLTDRGFGETQYF.

The chain has TRBV3-1 (or the pseudogene TRBV3-2) and TRBJ1-3, with 9 bases aligning to TRBD1. This CDR3 has 17 amino acids. V lost 3 bases to trimming and J lost 0 bases; unmatched junction nucleotides: 6. CDR1 is LGHDT and CDR2 is YNNKEL in the germline V gene (reference sequence). Written as DNA, the CDR3 is TGTGCCAGCAGCCAGACCGGGACAGGGCTCTCTGGAAACACCATATATTTT. Translating gives CASSQTGTGLSGNTIYF.

CDR3 region: CASSERTGGYEQYF. Written as DNA, the CDR3 is TGTGCCAGCAGCGAGCGGACAGGGGGCTACGAGCAGTACTTC. The chain links TRBV7-9 to TRBJ2-7, with 10 bases identical to TRBD1. The CDR3 runs to 14 residues. After removal of 5 bases from V and 3 bases from J, the junction contained 4 bases not matched to a gene. CDR1 and CDR2 from the germline V gene are SEHNR and FQNEAQ (reference sequence).

This chain connects TRBV7-8 to TRBJ1-5; D remains unclear. V lost 3 bases and J lost 3, with 12 bases in between. Germline V gene sequence: CDR1 SGHVS, CDR2 FQNEAQ. The CDR3 has 15 residues. CDR3 DNA: TGTGCCAGCAGCTTGCTACTTACCACCAATCAGCCCCAGCATTTT. Translating it yields CASSLLLTTNQPQHF. The full variable domain, its missing parts supplied by reference TRBV7-8 and TRBJ1-5, is GAGVSQSPRYKVAKRGQDVALRCDPISGHVSLFWYQQALGQGPEFLTYFQNEAQLDKSGLPSDRFFAERPEGSVSTLKIQRTQQEDSAVYLCASSLLLTTNQPQHFGDGTRLSIL.

The rearrangement joins TRBV19 to TRBJ2-1; TRBD2 aligns across 13 bases. The CDR3 runs to 15 residues. Germline V CDR1 and CDR2: LNHDA, SQIVND (reference sequence). J gave up 9 bases and V 4 bases, and 6 bases lay outside the gene matches. The chain's CDR3 is CASSTAGTSGVEQFF. In DNA, the CDR3 is TGTGCCAGTAGTACCGCCGGGACTAGCGGGGTTGAGCAGTTCTTC.

The rearrangement uses TRBV7-9 and TRBJ2-5; D gene ambiguous. CDR1 SEHNR and CDR2 FQNEAQ come from the germline V gene (reference sequence). The V and J ends lost 2 bases and 0 bases respectively, with 10 bases between them. The CDR3 totals 15 residues. The CDR3 DNA reads as TGTGCCAGCAGCTTACCTTCCAGGTACCAAGAGACCCAGTACTTC. It specifies CASSLPSRYQETQYF.

This sequence joins TRBV29-1 and TRBJ2-1, with a possible D match to TRBD2 (6 bases). From germline, CDR1 is SQVTM and CDR2 ANQGSEA. V lost 2 bases, J lost 5 bases, and 10 bases lay in between. The CDR3 runs to 13 residues. The CDR3 DNA reads TGCAGCGTTGAATCTTGGACTAACAATGAGCAGTTCTTC. Its translation: CSVESWTNNEQFF.

This chain links TRBV11-2 with TRBJ1-1; D is ambiguous. The CDR3 sequence is 12 residues long. Germline CDR1 and CDR2: SGHAT and FQNNGV. V lost 3 bases and J 1 base, leaving 3 bases between the germline ends. The CDR3 loop is CASSFQNTEAFF. Here the CDR3 DNA reads TGTGCCAGCAGCTTCCAGAACACTGAAGCTTTCTTT.

The genes are TRBV7-9 and TRBJ2-7, with 11 bases fitting TRBD2. Germline V gene sequence: CDR1 SEHNR, CDR2 FQNEAQ (reference sequence). Trimming cost V 1 base and J 3 bases; bases outside gene matches: 2. CDR3 size: 15 residues. CDR3 sequence reads: CASSLGLAGIYEQYF. The CDR3 nucleotides are TGTGCCAGCAGCTTAGGACTAGCGGGGATCTACGAGCAGTACTTC.

The rearrangement joins TRBV4-1 to TRBJ1-2; tentative D call: TRBD1 (5 bases). CDR3 size: 16 residues. CDR1 is MGHRA, CDR2 YSYEKL, per germline. V was clipped by 1 base and J by 2 bases, with 14 bases between them. CDR3 sequence (DNA): TGCGCCAGCAGCCAAGCACCAGGGCTTATGAACTATGGCTACACCTTC. Protein sequence: CASSQAPGLMNYGYTF.

The rearrangement links TRBV7-2 to TRBJ2-3; TRBD1 matches at 7 bases. V gave up 5 bases and J gave up 1 base; unmatched junction bases: 6. Germline CDR1 and CDR2: SGHTA and FQGNSA. The CDR3 covers 15 residues. CDR3 DNA sequence: TGTGCCAGCAGCCCGGGGCAGGGGGGCACAGATACGCAGTATTTT. It yields the protein CASSPGQGGTDTQYF.

V gene TRBV7-7 combines with J gene TRBJ1-6, with 9 bases aligning to TRBD1. The germline V gene encodes CDR1 SSHAT and CDR2 FNYEAQ (reference sequence). The CDR3 sequence is 18 residues long. Unmatched junction bases numbered 8, after V lost 5 bases and J lost 0 bases. The CDR3 DNA reads as TGTGCCAGCAGCCCCGACAGGGGGGTCAGCTCCTATAATTCACCCCTCCACTTT. Encoded protein: CASSPDRGVSSYNSPLHF.

The chain carries TRBV5-1 and TRBJ1-5; weak D call: TRBD1 (6 bases). The germline gives CDR1 SGHRS, CDR2 YFSETQ. The CDR3 sequence is 15 residues long. With 3 bases removed from V and 2 bases from J, the gap between germline ends came to 12 bases. CDR3 nucleotide sequence: TGCGCCAGCAGCTCGGGGGGCTTAGGCAATCAGCCCCAGCATTTT. The encoded protein is CASSSGGLGNQPQHF.

Regarding this clone: Germline and junction disagree at one end, which may indicate a read error. The chain joins TRBV7-2 to TRBJ1-1; TRBD1 matches at 10 bases. Germline CDR1 is SGHTA and CDR2 is FQGNSA. The CDR3 is made up of 13 amino acids. Here the CDR3 reads CASGNNPGQGLVF. The CDR3 region has the DNA TGTGCCAGCGGAAATAACCCGGGACAGGGGCTAGTCTTT.

The chain employs TRBV5-6 and TRBJ2-4; the match to TRBD1 covers 7 bases. The germline gives CDR1 SGHDT, CDR2 YYEEEE. There are 15 residues in the CDR3. Trimming cost V 3 bases and J 8 bases; bases outside gene matches: 11. The CDR3 region is CASSSQGQWGDIQYF. CDR3 sequence (DNA): TGTGCCAGCAGCTCACAGGGGCAATGGGGTGACATTCAGTACTTC.

This sequence joins TRBV9 and TRBJ2-5; a weak D match, TRBD2 (6 bases). V was cut by 4 bases and J by 1 base, with 14 bases left in between. The CDR3 contains 15 residues. In germline, CDR1 is SGDLS, CDR2 YYNGEE. CDR3 nucleotides: TGTGCCAGCAGCTCAGAGGAGGGGCCCCAAGAGACCCAGTACTTC. This codes for CASSSEEGPQETQYF. The complete variable domain, with remaining parts taken from reference TRBV9 and TRBJ2-5, reads DSGVTQTPKHLITATGQRVTLRCSPRSGDLSVYWYQQSLDQGLQFLIQYYNGEERAKGNILERFSAQQFPDLHSELNLSSLELGDSALYFCASSSEEGPQETQYFGPGTRLLVL.

V and J are TRBV5-1 and TRBJ2-2, with 7 positions matching TRBD2. The germline CDR1 and CDR2 sequences are SGHRS and YFSETQ. The CDR3 extends over 15 amino acids. Losses at the gene ends were 0 bases for V and 5 bases for J; bases not matched to a gene: 4. For the CDR3, the DNA is TGCGCCAGCAGCTTGGCCGGGGGGAAAACCGGGGAGCTGTTTTTT. Its protein product is CASSLAGGKTGELFF.

The chain links TRBV4-3 to TRBJ2-3; TRBD2 matches 10 bases. In germline, CDR1 is LGHNA, CDR2 YSLEER. The CDR3 is 17 residues long. Trimming cost V 3 bases and J 7 bases; bases outside gene matches: 13. Written as DNA, the CDR3 is TGCGCCAGCAGCCAGACACCTAGCGGGGGAGATTCATATACGCAGTATTTT. This sequence encodes CASSQTPSGGDSYTQYF.

The chain uses TRBV6-1 and TRBJ2-1; 7 bases fit TRBD1. The CDR3 runs to 16 residues. In germline, CDR1 is MNHNS, CDR2 SASEGT. Losses at the gene ends were 3 bases for V and 4 bases for J; bases not matched to a gene: 9. This CDR3 reads CASSERPGQLYNEQFF. The CDR3 coding sequence is TGTGCCAGCAGTGAGCGCCCGGGACAGTTGTACAATGAGCAGTTCTTC.

The gene calls are TRBV2 and TRBJ2-2; the match to TRBD1 covers 9 bases. The germline V gene encodes CDR1 SNHLY and CDR2 FYNNEI. This CDR3 is 16 amino acids long. The J segment lost 0 bases and the V segment lost 7 bases, leaving 6 bases of the junction unmatched. The CDR3 coding sequence is TGTGCCAGCAACCAACAGGGGGCAGCGAACACCGGGGAGCTGTTTTTT. Translating it yields CASNQQGAANTGELFF.

V gene TRBV28 combines with J gene TRBJ2-7, with 8 bases matching TRBD1. Trimming took 6 bases from V and 3 from J; bases not matched to a gene: 4. The CDR3 runs to 13 residues. Germline-derived CDR1 and CDR2 are MDHEN and SYDVKM. The CDR3 DNA is TGTGCCAGCAGATCAGGACAGGGCTACGAGCAGTACTTC. This codes for CASRSGQGYEQYF. Full variable domain (outside the CDR3, taken from reference TRBV28 and TRBJ2-7): DVKVTQSSRYLVKRTGEKVFLECVQDMDHENMFWYRQDPGLGLRLIYFSYDVKMKEKGDIPEGYSVSREKKERFSLILESASTNQTSMYLCASRSGQGYEQYFGPGTRLTVT.